Listed here are 14 T cell receptor beta chains from one sample, sequenced in a study of T cells in Graves' hyperthyroidism and ophthalmopathy. RNA transcripts provided the source from which TCR beta CDR3 regions were amplified. HTBI primers were used for first-round RT-PCR of the TCR CDR3. One entry per CDR3 protein, called by TCRdb with MiXCR from the multiplex PCR reads. In the table there are approximately 560,000 distinct CDR3 sequences, approximately 14% of which are singletons. The material sequenced was blood. The source is a woman in her twenties or thirties with Graves' hyperthyroidism.

This clonotype appeared many times. The V and J genes are TRBV5-6 and TRBJ2-3; 8 nucleotides agree with TRBD2. V lost 4 bases, J lost 2 bases, and 9 bases stayed unmatched. From germline, CDR1 is SGHDT and CDR2 YYEEEE. The CDR3 runs 16 residues. The CDR3 loop reads CASSRIAGNNTDTQYF. The DNA for the CDR3 is TGTGCCAGCAGCCGAATAGCGGGAAATAACACAGATACGCAGTATTTT.

This clonotype was counted once. The genes are TRBV4-3 and TRBJ2-1; the D gene is possibly TRBD2 (5 bases). The germline V gene has CDR1 LGHNA and CDR2 YSLEER. V lost 0 bases to trimming and J lost 9 bases, with 15 bases between them. The CDR3 sequence is 15 residues long. The CDR3 reads CASSQDTRTNGEQFF. The CDR3 bases are TGCGCCAGCAGCCAAGATACTAGGACCAATGGTGAGCAGTTCTTC.

The J gene is TRBJ2-1, the V gene TRBV10-3; D gene ambiguous. The ends were cut back, 2 bases at V and 5 bases at J, with 7 bases in the middle. This CDR3 has 13 amino acids. From germline, CDR1 is ENHRY and CDR2 SYGVKD. The CDR3 bases are TGTGCCATCAGTGAGATATCGGACAATGAGCAGTTCTTC. Its protein is CAISEISDNEQFF.

This clonotype was recorded many times. CDR3 coding DNA: TGTGCCAGCAGCTTCAGGGCGGAGTCCTACGAGCAGTACTTC. Amino acid sequence: CASSFRAESYEQYF. The chain recombines TRBV11-2 with TRBJ2-7; D might be TRBD1 (5 bases). V lost 3 bases to trimming and J lost 1 base, with 10 bases between them. The CDR3 runs to 14 residues. Germline CDR1 and CDR2: SGHAT and FQNNGV.

The V and J genes are TRBV29-1 and TRBJ2-5, with 10 bases lining up with TRBD2. The CDR3 runs to 17 residues. The V gene's germline CDR1 is SQVTM and CDR2 ANQGSEA. V lost 0 bases and J lost 0; bases outside the gene matches: 7. In DNA, the CDR3 is TGCAGCGTTGAAGAAAAACTAGGACTAGCGGACCAAGAGACCCAGTACTTC. Protein sequence: CSVEEKLGLADQETQYF.

This clonotype was observed at least ten times. The V gene is TRBV27, the J gene TRBJ1-1; D is uncertain. Trimming pared 2 bases from V and 2 bases from J, leaving 9 bases between. The CDR3 has 14 residues. Germline CDR1 MNHEY, CDR2 SMNVEV (reference sequence). The CDR3 bases are TGTGCCAGCAGTTTAGTAGGGTTTAACACTGAAGCTTTCTTT. Its translation: CASSLVGFNTEAFF.

This clonotype was found a few times. The chain uses TRBV6-1 and TRBJ1-6; 8 bases map to TRBD1. V was clipped by 7 bases and J by 8 bases; unmatched bases: 10. The CDR3 spans 15 residues. The V gene's germline CDR1 is MNHNS and CDR2 SASEGT. DNA for the CDR3: TGTGCCAGCACCCCCAGGACAGGGAGGGATTCACCCCTCCACTTT. As protein: CASTPRTGRDSPLHF.

In the case of this clonotype: The junction shows a germline mismatch at one end, possibly a read error. The J gene is TRBJ2-1, the V gene TRBV3-1; D gene uncertain. The CDR3 is made up of 14 amino acids. Germline loops: CDR1 LGHDT, CDR2 YNNKEL (reference sequence). The CDR3 DNA follows: TGTGCCAGCAGCCAAGAGAAGGGTGCTAGTGGGCTGATCTTC. Residues: CASSQEKGASGLIF.

This clonotype was observed at least ten times. This chain joins TRBV4-3 and TRBJ2-3, with 7 bases that match TRBD2. CDR1 is LGHNA, CDR2 YSLEER, per germline. The CDR3 spans 15 residues. With 1 base clipped from V and 5 bases from J, the junction kept 6 bases outside the gene matches. The CDR3 spells CASSQGVLAIDTQYF. The CDR3 nucleotides are TGCGCCAGCAGCCAAGGAGTACTAGCGATAGATACGCAGTATTTT.

This clonotype was found many times. This sequence joins TRBV2 and TRBJ2-3; TRBD1 or TRBD2 may be the D gene (5 bases each). The CDR3 runs to 13 residues. Trimming left V 8 bases short and J 4 bases short, with 13 bases between. CDR1 is SNHLY, CDR2 FYNNEI, per germline. CDR3 in DNA: TGTGCCAGCGTCCCCAGGGAGCCAGATACGCAGTATTTT. Protein: CASVPREPDTQYF.

This clonotype came up a few times. The chain has TRBV28 and TRBJ2-1; TRBD2 matches 9 bases. The trim removed 2 bases at V and 6 bases at J, leaving 14 bases unmatched. The V gene's germline CDR1 is MDHEN and CDR2 SYDVKM. This CDR3 region has 18 residues. The CDR3 is CASSLPKIGTSNSNEQFF. CDR3 bases: TGTGCCAGCAGTTTACCCAAAATTGGGACTAGCAACTCCAATGAGCAGTTCTTC.

The gene calls are TRBV7-9 and TRBJ1-1; D gene unclear. The CDR3 runs 11 residues. Germline V CDR1 and CDR2: SEHNR, FQNEAQ (reference sequence). V lost 5 bases and J 7 bases, leaving 8 bases between the germline ends. CDR3 sequence (DNA): TGTGCCAGCAGCAAAGGAAATGAAGCTTTCTTT. Its protein product is CASSKGNEAFF.

This chain's CDR3 is CASSFGQGFEKLFF. Here the CDR3 DNA reads TGTGCCAGCAGCTTCGGGCAGGGATTTGAAAAACTGTTTTTT. The chain recombines TRBV7-9 with TRBJ1-4, with D tentatively TRBD1 (5 bases). Trimming shortened V by 3 bases and J by 7 bases, and 12 bases separated the two germline ends. The CDR3 totals 14 residues. In germline, CDR1 is SEHNR, CDR2 FQNEAQ (reference sequence).

The sample holds many counts of this clonotype. The chain couples TRBV6-1 to TRBJ2-1, with D maybe TRBD1 (6 bases). Germline CDR1 is MNHNS and CDR2 is SASEGT. V was pared by 7 bases and J by 0 bases, with 16 bases between. This CDR3 spans 16 amino acids. The CDR3 sequence: CASNVGRTASYNEQFF. CDR3 in DNA: TGTGCCAGCAATGTTGGACGGACAGCCTCCTACAATGAGCAGTTCTTC.